Each of the 24 T cell receptor beta chains below was sequenced from the same sample in a study of T cell repertoires in cytomegalovirus infection. TCRdb re-called the reads through MiXCR, storing one row per CDR3 protein. The data hold roughly 500,000 distinct CDR3 sequences, with about 11% observed a single time. Sequencing was carried out using PBMCs. These receptor sequences come from a human donor in good health (CMV status not recorded). Some clones in this sample may be carry-over from other donors' samples.

The chain uses TRBV13 and TRBJ2-5; TRBD1 agrees at 7 bases. The CDR3 spans 16 residues. CDR1 and CDR2 (germline): PRHDT, FYEKMQ (reference sequence). V trimming: 5 bases; J trimming: 5 bases; junction bases outside the gene matches: 14. The CDR3 sequence is CASSQIGQDLDETQYF. DNA for the CDR3: TGTGCCAGCAGCCAAATTGGACAGGATCTGGACGAGACCCAGTACTTC.

This clonotype was recorded many times. The chain is built from TRBV5-1 and TRBJ1-2; TRBD1 aligns across 8 bases. Germline V lookup: CDR1 SGHRS, CDR2 YFSETQ. CDR3 length: 18 amino acids. Germline trimming cut 0 bases from V and 2 bases from J; bases unmatched to any gene: 12. The CDR3 is CASSLVLGDRTINYGYTF. The CDR3, as DNA: TGCGCCAGCAGCTTGGTCCTTGGGGACAGGACTATCAACTATGGCTACACCTTC.

The table lists this clonotype with many counts. This sequence joins TRBV6-2 or TRBV6-3 and TRBJ1-6, with 9 bases that match TRBD1. The V and J ends lost 6 bases and 9 bases, in that order; junction bases with no gene match: 9. This CDR3 is 15 amino acids long. Per germline, CDR1 MNHEY and CDR2 SVGEGT. CDR3 sequence: CASSRGGQGLSPLHF. CDR3 nucleotide sequence: TGTGCCAGCAGCCGCGGCGGACAGGGGCTTTCACCCCTCCACTTT.

This clonotype was seen repeatedly, ten times or more. This chain joins TRBV9 and TRBJ2-3, with 11 positions matching TRBD2. The CDR3 runs to 15 residues. Trimming took 4 bases from V and 5 from J; bases not matched to a gene: 6. Germline loops: CDR1 SGDLS, CDR2 YYNGEE. CDR3 coding DNA: TGTGCCAGCAGCCCCCTAGCGGGAGGCGGAGATACGCAGTATTTT. Protein: CASSPLAGGGDTQYF.

The V gene is TRBV27, the J gene TRBJ2-1; 9 positions agree with TRBD1. The germline CDR1 and CDR2 sequences are MNHEY and SMNVEV (reference sequence). J gave up 0 bases and V 3 bases, and 3 bases lay outside the gene matches. This CDR3 contains 16 residues. The CDR3 protein is CASSLPTGGSYNEQFF. The CDR3 coding sequence is TGTGCCAGCAGTTTGCCGACAGGGGGCTCCTACAATGAGCAGTTCTTC.

This clonotype occurred a few times. The V and J genes are TRBV6-1 and TRBJ2-3; TRBD2 matches 12 bases. With V trimmed by 3 bases and J by 5 bases, 6 bases remained unmatched. The CDR3 has 16 amino acids. CDR1 is MNHNS, CDR2 SASEGT, per germline. CDR3 amino acids: CASSETSGSSGDTQYF. CDR3 in DNA: TGTGCCAGCAGTGAGACTAGCGGGAGCTCAGGAGATACGCAGTATTTT.

This clonotype has at least ten counts. This rearrangement joins TRBV2 to TRBJ2-1; 10 bases line up with TRBD2. CDR1 and CDR2 from the germline V gene are SNHLY and FYNNEI. V lost 5 bases and J lost 6; bases outside the gene matches: 7. This CDR3 has 15 amino acids. This CDR3 reads CASSSDGLAVNEQFF. CDR3 coding DNA: TGTGCCAGCAGTAGCGACGGACTAGCGGTCAATGAGCAGTTCTTC.

This clonotype appeared many times. V and J are TRBV7-9 and TRBJ2-5; tentative D call: TRBD1 (6 bases). Germline V gives CDR1 SEHNR, CDR2 FQNEAQ (reference sequence). Between the trimmed V and J ends, which lost 5 bases and 1 base, there was a span of 11 bases. The CDR3 is 14 amino acids. The CDR3 coding sequence is TGTGCCAGCAGCCAAGGGACACGCCAAGAGACCCAGTACTTC. Translating gives CASSQGTRQETQYF.

Ten or more counts support this clonotype. The J gene is TRBJ1-2, the V gene TRBV7-2, with a possible D match to TRBD1 (5 bases). The germline CDR1 and CDR2 sequences are SGHTA and FQGNSA. The CDR3 extends over 14 amino acids. The ends were cut back, 5 bases at V and 8 bases at J, with 18 bases in the middle. CDR3 DNA sequence: TGTGCCAGCAGCCCCCCCAGGCAGGGATTAGGCTACACCTTC. It is translated as CASSPPRQGLGYTF.

This clonotype was picked up many times. The V and J genes are TRBV7-2 and TRBJ2-5; 14 bases are shared with TRBD2. CDR1 is SGHTA and CDR2 is FQGNSA in the germline V gene. Losses at the gene ends were 1 base for V and 5 bases for J; bases not matched to a gene: 3. The CDR3 totals 16 residues. The CDR3 reads CASSLGTSGGWETQYF. The DNA of the CDR3 is TGTGCCAGCAGCTTAGGGACTAGCGGGGGGTGGGAGACCCAGTACTTC.

This clonotype was picked up many times. This sequence joins TRBV10-3 and TRBJ2-5; 8 nucleotides line up with TRBD1. V gave up 6 bases and J gave up 4 bases; unmatched junction bases: 10. CDR1 is ENHRY, CDR2 SYGVKD, per germline. The CDR3 extends over 15 amino acids. The CDR3 sequence is CAISPSQGARETQYF. For the CDR3, the DNA is TGTGCCATCAGCCCTAGCCAGGGGGCGAGAGAGACCCAGTACTTC.

This clonotype occurred many times. The chain links TRBV7-9 to TRBJ2-5, with D unclear. V was trimmed by 4 bases and J by 0 bases, leaving 9 bases between them. This CDR3 comprises 14 residues. Germline CDR1 is SEHNR and CDR2 is FQNEAQ (reference sequence). Written as DNA, the CDR3 is TGTGCCAGCAGCTCTTGGGTAAACCAAGAGACCCAGTACTTC. The encoded protein is CASSSWVNQETQYF.

The V and J genes are TRBV28 and TRBJ2-7; tentatively, D is TRBD2 (5 bases). The CDR3 runs 14 residues. V was clipped by 3 bases and J by 2 bases, with 11 bases between them. CDR1 is MDHEN, CDR2 SYDVKM, per germline. The CDR3 DNA follows: TGTGCCAGCAGTTTCTACGGGGATCCCTACGAGCAGTACTTC. This translates into CASSFYGDPYEQYF.

This clonotype was observed many times. The V gene is TRBV7-9, the J gene TRBJ2-7, with 12 bases aligning to TRBD2. CDR3 length: 16 amino acids. Trimming took 5 bases from V and 4 from J; bases not matched to a gene: 9. From germline, CDR1 is SEHNR and CDR2 FQNEAQ (reference sequence). The CDR3 nucleotides read TGTGCCAGCAGCCCCCCACTAGCGGGAGGTGGGTACGAGCAGTACTTC. This translates into CASSPPLAGGGYEQYF.

This rearrangement joins TRBV5-6 to TRBJ2-3; 8 nucleotides align to TRBD2. This CDR3 has 15 residues. The V gene end was trimmed by 0 bases and the J gene end by 3 bases; junction bases not matched to a gene: 3. CDR1 is SGHDT, CDR2 YYEEEE, per germline. CDR3 DNA: TGTGCCAGCAGCTTGGCGGGACTAGTAACAGATACGCAGTATTTT. This codes for CASSLAGLVTDTQYF.

The sample holds many counts of this clonotype. The chain couples TRBV7-3 to TRBJ2-1; 8 bases are shared with TRBD2. This CDR3 has 18 amino acids. The junction had 13 bases not matched to a gene; V was cut back by 3 bases and J by 3 bases. The V gene's germline CDR1 is SGHTA and CDR2 FQGTGA. DNA of the CDR3: TGTGCCAGCAGCTTCCCCCCGGGGGCAGCGGGAGTCTACAATGAGCAGTTCTTC. Its protein is CASSFPPGAAGVYNEQFF.

The table lists this clonotype with many counts. The CDR3 region has the DNA TGTGCCAGCAGTGAAGCGCGCGGGGAAAAACTGTTTTTT. Protein product: CASSEARGEKLFF. This rearrangement joins TRBV2 to TRBJ1-4; no clear D gene. The CDR3 length is 13 residues. The germline V gene encodes CDR1 SNHLY and CDR2 FYNNEI. V dropped 0 bases and J dropped 8 bases, with 7 bases sitting between them.

This clonotype was detected ten times or more. The V call is TRBV7-2, the J call TRBJ2-1; weak D call: TRBD2 (5 bases). Germline V CDR1 and CDR2: SGHTA, FQGNSA. V dropped 1 base and J dropped 5 bases, with 12 bases sitting between them. The CDR3 has 15 residues. CDR3 bases: TGTGCCAGCAGCTTAGGTTCTAGCTTCGACAATGAGCAGTTCTTC. Translation gives CASSLGSSFDNEQFF.

The V and J genes are TRBV20-1 and TRBJ2-7; D is undetermined. This CDR3 is built from 12 residues. The V and J ends lost 2 bases and 3 bases respectively, with 8 bases between them. Germline CDR1 is DFQATT and CDR2 is SNEGSKA (reference sequence). The CDR3 DNA is TGCAGTGCTAGACAGGCCTTCTACGAGCAGTACTTC. Translated, it gives CSARQAFYEQYF.

This clonotype was counted many times. The chain employs TRBV14 and TRBJ1-2; 7 bases match TRBD1. The CDR3 contains 14 residues. CDR1 is SGHDN and CDR2 is FVKESK in the germline V gene. Trimming at V came to 4 bases and at J to 4 bases, leaving 6 bases not matched to a gene. In DNA form, the CDR3 reads TGTGCCAGCAGCCGGGACAGTAAGGCCTATGGCTACACCTTC. Amino acid sequence: CASSRDSKAYGYTF. The full variable domain, rest sourced from reference TRBV14 and TRBJ1-2, is EAGVTQFPSHSVIEKGQTVTLRCDPISGHDNLYWYRRVMGKEIKFLLHFVKESKQDESGMPNNRFLAERTGGTYSTLKVQPAELEDSGVYFCASSRDSKAYGYTFGSGTRLTVV.

The chain carries TRBV7-9 and TRBJ2-1, with 7 bases lining up with TRBD2. V shed 5 bases, J shed 9 bases, and the junction held 7 bases outside the gene matches. Germline values: CDR1 SEHNR, CDR2 FQNEAQ (reference sequence). CDR3 size: 13 residues. This CDR3 reads CASSLGRGVEQFF. As DNA, the CDR3 is TGTGCCAGCAGCCTTGGGAGGGGAGTTGAGCAGTTCTTC.

This clonotype has at least ten counts. V is TRBV7-8 and J is TRBJ2-7; weak D call: TRBD2 (5 bases). Trimming took 0 bases from V and 11 from J, leaving 14 bases between them. Germline values: CDR1 SGHVS, CDR2 FQNEAQ. The CDR3 contains 13 residues. This CDR3 is CASSLARSGEEYF. In DNA, the CDR3 is TGTGCCAGCAGCTTAGCTAGGTCCGGGGAAGAGTACTTC. The whole variable domain, remainder taken from reference TRBV7-8 and TRBJ2-7, is GAGVSQSPRYKVAKRGQDVALRCDPISGHVSLFWYQQALGQGPEFLTYFQNEAQLDKSGLPSDRFFAERPEGSVSTLKIQRTQQEDSAVYLCASSLARSGEEYFGPGTRLTVT.

Only a few counts were recorded for this clonotype. This sequence joins TRBV28 and TRBJ2-1; D is perhaps TRBD2 (5 bases). The CDR3 loop spans 13 amino acids. Deletions cut 9 bases from V and 3 bases from J, with 12 bases between. CDR1 is MDHEN, CDR2 SYDVKM, per germline. The chain's CDR3 is CASGSAGYNEQFF. The CDR3 bases are TGTGCCAGTGGCTCCGCGGGCTACAATGAGCAGTTCTTC.

At least ten counts were recorded for this clonotype. The chain couples TRBV5-4 to TRBJ2-2, with D unclear. The germline gives CDR1 SGHNT, CDR2 YYREEE (reference sequence). CDR3 length: 15 residues. Deletions cut 7 bases from V and 3 bases from J, with 16 bases between. CDR3 loop: CASEKGPAYTGELFF. CDR3 bases: TGTGCCAGCGAAAAAGGTCCGGCTTACACCGGGGAGCTGTTTTTT.